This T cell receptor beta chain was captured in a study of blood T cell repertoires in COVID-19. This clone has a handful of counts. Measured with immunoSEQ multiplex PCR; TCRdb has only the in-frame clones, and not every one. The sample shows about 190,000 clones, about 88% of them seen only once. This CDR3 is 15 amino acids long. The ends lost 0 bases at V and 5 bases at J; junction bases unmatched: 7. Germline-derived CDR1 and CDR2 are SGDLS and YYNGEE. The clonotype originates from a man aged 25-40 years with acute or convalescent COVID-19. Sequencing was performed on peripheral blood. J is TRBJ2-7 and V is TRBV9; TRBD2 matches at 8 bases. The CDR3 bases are TGTGCCAGCAGCGTAGACGGGGGGGTCCGCGACGAGCAGTACTTC. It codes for CASSVDGGVRDEQYF.